The 25 T cell receptor beta chains below come from one sample, sequenced in a study of blood T cell dynamics during melanoma immunotherapy (dated by TCRdb to 2019 to 2021). To prepare the library, the immunoSEQ multiplex PCR assay was applied. Held by TCRdb, this immuneACCESS table contains in-frame sequences only and omits some clones. Under half of the omission traces to an unresolved V gene where checked; the cause of the rest is unknown. The sample profile shows 15,000 to 20,000 clones; about nine tenths of them were found once. The top ten clonotypes cover about 2% of the sample. In the paper's terms, the time point label means: pre-treatment baseline. The sequencing used blood, collected from a patient treated with checkpoint blockade. These receptors all come from a human donor with melanoma.

This clone came up once. The chain is built from TRBV9 and TRBJ2-7; 11 bases agree with TRBD2. CDR3 size: 14 residues. J gave up 2 bases and V 3 bases, and 1 base lay outside the gene matches. In germline, CDR1 is SGDLS, CDR2 YYNGEE. The CDR3 nucleotides read TGTGCCAGCAGCGCGGGACTAGCGGCCTACGAGCAGTACTTC. It encodes CASSAGLAAYEQYF.

This clone appeared a few times. The chain links TRBV7-8 to TRBJ1-5; maybe TRBD1 (5 bases). The ends were cut back, 4 bases at V and 2 bases at J, with 9 bases in the middle. This CDR3 comprises 14 residues. From germline, CDR1 is SGHVS and CDR2 FQNEAQ. CDR3 amino acids: CASSWGVGNQPQHF. CDR3 DNA sequence: TGTGCCAGCAGCTGGGGGGTGGGCAATCAGCCCCAGCATTTT.

CDR3 residues: CARHSSYEEQYF. The CDR3 DNA follows: TGCGCCAGGCACTCATCCTACGAAGAGCAGTACTTC. The rearrangement links TRBV23-1 to TRBJ2-7; D ambiguous. TRBV23-1 is recorded as an ORF, its role being uncertain. The CDR3 contains 12 residues. The germline V and J ends were trimmed by 9 bases and 7 bases, with 16 bases remaining between them.

The chain is built from TRBV4-1 and TRBJ2-7, with TRBD2 identical over 10 bases. This CDR3 comprises 15 residues. The germline V gene has CDR1 MGHRA and CDR2 YSYEKL. Unmatched junction bases numbered 5, after V lost 2 bases and J lost 4 bases. The CDR3 is CASSQPGLATYEQYF. The DNA for the CDR3 is TGCGCCAGCAGCCAACCGGGACTAGCGACGTACGAGCAGTACTTC.

The chain is built from TRBV7-9 and TRBJ1-1; 7 nucleotides line up with TRBD1. The CDR3 runs to 13 residues. CDR1 SEHNR and CDR2 FQNEAQ come from the germline V gene (reference sequence). J gave up 5 bases and V 7 bases, and 7 bases lay outside the gene matches. CDR3 in DNA: TGTGCCAGCAATCGACAGGGAGGGACTGAAGCTTTCTTT. Translating gives CASNRQGGTEAFF.

The rearrangement uses TRBV19 and TRBJ2-6; no reliable D call. This CDR3 has 15 residues. The germline V gene has CDR1 LNHDA and CDR2 SQIVND (reference sequence). Trimming removed 3 bases from V and 0 bases from J, with 6 bases in between. The CDR3, as DNA: TGTGCCAGTAGTATCACATTCTCTGGGGCCAACGTCCTGACTTTC. Translating gives CASSITFSGANVLTF.

V is TRBV29-1 and J is TRBJ1-2, with D unresolved. V shed 7 bases and J shed 3 bases, with 21 bases lying between them. CDR3 length equals 15 residues. Germline assignment: CDR1 SQVTM and CDR2 ANQGSEA. CDR3 coding DNA: TGCAGCGGAATTACTACTGAAGCTGATGACTATGGCTACACCTTC. It translates to CSGITTEADDYGYTF.

The V and J genes are TRBV19 and TRBJ1-5, with D maybe TRBD1 (5 bases). The germline V gene encodes CDR1 LNHDA and CDR2 SQIVND (reference sequence). This CDR3 has 14 amino acids. Trimming took off 5 bases at V and 4 bases at J, with 12 bases between the two ends. The CDR3 here is CASSDPGGNQPQHF. Written as DNA, the CDR3 is TGTGCCAGTAGTGACCCGGGGGGGAATCAGCCCCAGCATTTT.

The V and J genes are TRBV5-1 and TRBJ1-2; 7 bases are shared with TRBD1. The ends lost 4 bases at V and 4 bases at J; junction bases unmatched: 7. CDR1 SGHRS and CDR2 YFSETQ come from the germline V gene. This CDR3 contains 14 residues. The DNA of the CDR3 is TGCGCCAGCAGCCCAGGGACAGTCGTCTATGGCTACACCTTC. Translated, it gives CASSPGTVVYGYTF. The whole variable domain, filled in from reference TRBV5-1 and TRBJ1-2, reads KAGVTQTPRYLIKTRGQQVTLSCSPISGHRSVSWYQQTPGQGLQFLFEYFSETQRNKGNFPGRFSGRQFSNSRSEMNVSTLELGDSALYLCASSPGTVVYGYTFGSGTRLTVV.

In DNA form, the CDR3 reads TGTGCCAGTCTCAAACCGGGACAGAGCTACAATCAGCCCCAGCATTTT. Translating it yields CASLKPGQSYNQPQHF. This rearrangement joins TRBV28 to TRBJ1-5; TRBD1 matches 7 bases. V trimming: 9 bases; J trimming: 3 bases; junction bases outside the gene matches: 14. The CDR3 sequence is 16 residues long. Germline CDR1 is MDHEN and CDR2 is SYDVKM.

The gene calls are TRBV30 and TRBJ2-5; TRBD2 agrees at 7 bases. The V gene's germline CDR1 is GTSNPN and CDR2 SVGIG (reference sequence). This CDR3 spans 14 amino acids. Trimming at V came to 3 bases and at J to 7 bases, leaving 11 bases not matched to a gene. CDR3 nucleotides: TGTGCCTGGAGGGCGAATCAGCGGGGAGCGACCCAGTACTTC. This sequence encodes CAWRANQRGATQYF.

The V gene is TRBV19, the J gene TRBJ1-5; no clear D. Between the trimmed V and J ends, which lost 7 bases and 0 bases, there was a span of 10 bases. This CDR3 has 14 amino acids. Germline CDR1 is LNHDA and CDR2 is SQIVND (reference sequence). The CDR3 protein is CASTSFYSNQPQHF. The CDR3 region has the DNA TGTGCCAGTACGAGTTTCTATAGCAATCAGCCCCAGCATTTT.

The CDR3 nucleotides are TGTGCCAGCAGCTTGGAGGGCCAGGGGGATGAGCAGTTCTTC. Its translation is CASSLEGQGDEQFF. The chain links TRBV7-3 to TRBJ2-1; D may be TRBD1 (7 bases). The CDR3 has 14 amino acids. The germline CDR1 and CDR2 sequences are SGHTA and FQGTGA. The ends were cut back, 3 bases at V and 8 bases at J, with 14 bases in the middle. Together with reference TRBV7-3 and TRBJ2-1, the CDR3 gives the full variable domain: GAGVSQTPSNKVTEKGKYVELRCDPISGHTALYWYRQSLGQGPEFLIYFQGTGAADDSGLPNDRFFAVRPEGSVSTLKIQRTERGDSAVYLCASSLEGQGDEQFFGPGTRLTVL.

This chain connects TRBV6-5 to TRBJ1-2; 7 nucleotides agree with TRBD1. With 6 bases clipped from V and 8 bases from J, the junction kept 12 bases outside the gene matches. In germline, CDR1 is MNHEY, CDR2 SVGAGI. The CDR3 runs 14 residues. The CDR3 region is CASRKDRPRGGYTF. The CDR3 bases are TGTGCCAGCAGGAAGGACAGGCCTCGTGGGGGCTACACCTTC.

This clone appeared once. J is TRBJ1-2 and V is TRBV27, with D possibly matching TRBD1 (5 bases). The CDR3 sequence is 17 residues long. The V gene lost 6 bases and the J gene lost 0 bases, with 20 bases spanning the gap. Germline V gene data show CDR1 as MNHEY and CDR2 as SMNVEV (reference sequence). Here the CDR3 DNA reads TGTGCCAGCAGGGCGGACAAAGCCAAGACGACTAACTATGGCTACACCTTC. Residues: CASRADKAKTTNYGYTF.

This rearrangement joins TRBV4-1 to TRBJ2-1, with TRBD2 matching over 7 bases. The CDR3 has 15 amino acids. CDR1 and CDR2 from the germline V gene are MGHRA and YSYEKL. The trim removed 0 bases at V and 6 bases at J, leaving 5 bases unmatched. CDR3 bases: TGCGCCAGCAGCCAAGATGGGGGGGACTTCAATGAGCAGTTCTTC. As protein: CASSQDGGDFNEQFF.

V gene TRBV5-4 combines with J gene TRBJ2-3; the D gene is possibly TRBD2 (5 bases). The germline V gene has CDR1 SGHNT and CDR2 YYREEE (reference sequence). V lost 7 bases to trimming and J lost 0 bases, with 18 bases between them. This CDR3 spans 16 amino acids. The CDR3, as DNA: TGTGCCAGCGGAGACCGGGATCCTCCTAGCACAGATACGCAGTATTTT. Residues: CASGDRDPPSTDTQYF.

The V and J genes are TRBV7-6 and TRBJ2-7, with TRBD2 as a possible D gene (6 bases). V lost 0 bases and J lost 7, with 13 bases in between. CDR1 is SGHVS and CDR2 is FNYEAQ in the germline V gene. The CDR3 spans 14 residues. DNA for the CDR3: TGTGCCAGCAGCTTAGCGCGGGAATTGGGGGAGCAGTACTTC. It translates to CASSLARELGEQYF.

The chain uses TRBV18 and TRBJ2-3, with 8 bases that match TRBD2. CDR3 length equals 15 residues. V lost 8 bases, J lost 0 bases, and 7 bases stayed unmatched. CDR1 and CDR2 (germline): KGHSH, LQKENI. CDR3 region: CASLLGGASTDTQYF. The CDR3 bases are TGTGCCAGCCTCCTCGGGGGGGCCAGCACAGATACGCAGTATTTT.

The gene calls are TRBV10-3 and TRBJ2-3; D may be TRBD1 (5 bases). Trimming pared 6 bases from V and 2 bases from J, leaving 12 bases between. Germline V gene sequence: CDR1 ENHRY, CDR2 SYGVKD. The CDR3 is 14 amino acids. CDR3 bases: TGTGCCATCAGGGAAACAGGATCCACAGATACGCAGTATTTT. Translation: CAIRETGSTDTQYF.

There are a few counts of this clone. The V gene is TRBV19, the J gene TRBJ2-7; 7 positions agree with TRBD1. Trimming at V came to 5 bases and at J to 3 bases, leaving 4 bases not matched to a gene. The CDR3 contains 13 residues. Germline CDR1 LNHDA, CDR2 SQIVND (reference sequence). CDR3 loop: CASSDRQGYEQYF. CDR3 in DNA: TGTGCCAGTAGTGACCGACAGGGCTACGAGCAGTACTTC.

The rearrangement joins TRBV5-6 to TRBJ2-7; 11 bases align to TRBD1. Trimming removed 0 bases from V and 4 bases from J; junction bases left unmatched: 6. The V gene's germline CDR1 is SGHDT and CDR2 YYEEEE. The CDR3 is 16 amino acids. Here the CDR3 DNA reads TGTGCCAGCAGCTTGGGGGCGGGGACAGGGGGTTACGAGCAGTACTTC. Amino acid sequence: CASSLGAGTGGYEQYF.

The chain carries TRBV19 and TRBJ2-7; 7 nucleotides match TRBD2. Per the germline V gene, CDR1 is LNHDA and CDR2 is SQIVND (reference sequence). The CDR3 contains 14 residues. With 9 bases clipped from V and 1 base from J, the junction kept 9 bases outside the gene matches. The chain's CDR3 is CASSLVGRSYEQYF. The CDR3 DNA reads TGTGCCAGCAGCCTAGTCGGGAGGTCCTACGAGCAGTACTTC.

The genes are TRBV15 and TRBJ1-1, with D possibly TRBD1 on 6 matching bases. Per the germline V gene, CDR1 is LNHNV and CDR2 is YYDKDF (reference sequence). Trimming removed 4 bases at V and 1 base at J, with 10 bases between. The CDR3 is made up of 14 amino acids. This CDR3 is CATSTLQGNTEAFF. In DNA form, the CDR3 reads TGTGCCACCAGCACCCTACAGGGGAACACTGAAGCTTTCTTT.

The chain joins TRBV5-6 to TRBJ2-3; 13 bases are a match to TRBD2. V shed 1 base, J shed 8 bases, and the junction held 7 bases outside the gene matches. Germline assignment: CDR1 SGHDT and CDR2 YYEEEE. There are 16 residues in the CDR3. The CDR3: CASSLMGLAGRGTQYF. As DNA, the CDR3 is TGTGCCAGCAGCTTGATGGGACTAGCGGGGAGGGGTACGCAGTATTTT.